Shown below are 10 T cell receptor beta chains from a single sample sequenced in a study of cytomegalovirus exposure and HLA in healthy donors. Both 60 Vbeta primers and 13 Jbeta primers went into the PCR. Repertoires were generated with immunoSEQ multiplex PCR, while TCRdb's copy carries only in-frame clones and drops some. The profile shows roughly 110,000 clones, roughly three quarters of them singletons. The sequenced sample was PBMCs. Receptors originate from a man between 18 and 29 years old in good health and CMV-seronegative.

This chain links TRBV28 with TRBJ1-6; unclear D gene. Trimming took 7 bases from V and 6 from J, leaving 13 bases between them. Germline CDR1 reads MDHEN; CDR2 reads SYDVKM. The CDR3 extends over 14 amino acids. The CDR3 protein is CASNKGTANSPLHF. The DNA for the CDR3 is TGTGCCAGCAATAAAGGCACAGCTAATTCACCCCTCCACTTT. The complete variable domain, with remaining parts taken from reference TRBV28 and TRBJ1-6, reads DVKVTQSSRYLVKRTGEKVFLECVQDMDHENMFWYRQDPGLGLRLIYFSYDVKMKEKGDIPEGYSVSREKKERFSLILESASTNQTSMYLCASNKGTANSPLHFGNGTRLTVT.

This clone has only a few counts. This sequence joins TRBV6-6 and TRBJ1-2; no clear D. Germline CDR1 and CDR2: MNHNY and SVGAGI (reference sequence). V was clipped by 2 bases and J by 8 bases, with 18 bases between them. The CDR3 totals 15 residues. CDR3 sequence (DNA): TGTGCCAGCAGTTACACCGCGGGCGCAACCGACGGCTACACCTTC. It codes for CASSYTAGATDGYTF.

The chain is built from TRBV7-3 and TRBJ2-1; TRBD2 aligns across 14 bases. The CDR3 length is 17 residues. Germline loops: CDR1 SGHTA, CDR2 FQGTGA. V was pared by 5 bases and J by 5 bases, with 8 bases of the junction left unmatched. Written as DNA, the CDR3 is TGTGCCAGCAGCCGAGGGGAGGGACTAGCGGGGGACAATGAGCAGTTCTTC. It specifies CASSRGEGLAGDNEQFF.

This clone has a handful of counts. This chain uses TRBV6-1 with TRBJ2-5; 9 bases map to TRBD2. Germline CDR1 is MNHNS and CDR2 is SASEGT. V lost 3 bases and J lost 2; bases outside the gene matches: 4. This CDR3 is built from 15 residues. CDR3 nucleotide sequence: TGTGCCAGCAGTGAGGCTAGCGGGGCGCAAGAGACCCAGTACTTC. Translation: CASSEASGAQETQYF.

The chain carries TRBV7-3 and TRBJ2-2, with D possibly being TRBD2 (6 bases). Germline lookup yields CDR1 SGHTA and CDR2 FQGTGA. Trimming took off 8 bases at V and 2 bases at J, with 24 bases between the two ends. The CDR3 totals 18 residues. The CDR3 loop reads CASGKTRGSSGNTGELFF. CDR3 DNA: TGTGCCAGCGGTAAAACCCGAGGGAGTAGCGGCAACACCGGGGAGCTGTTTTTT.

This clone was detected a few times. The chain carries TRBV6-6 and TRBJ2-2, with D possibly TRBD1 on 6 matching bases. CDR1 is MNHNY, CDR2 SVGAGI, per germline (reference sequence). The CDR3 is 14 residues long. V was trimmed by 5 bases and J by 5 bases, leaving 12 bases between them. The DNA of the CDR3 is TGTGCCAGCAGTACCACCCAGGGGACCGGGGAGCTGTTTTTT. This encodes CASSTTQGTGELFF.

V gene TRBV28 combines with J gene TRBJ1-6; TRBD1 matches at 8 bases. This CDR3 has 14 residues. Trimming took 5 bases from V and 7 from J; bases not matched to a gene: 4. Germline V gene lookup returns CDR1 MDHEN and CDR2 SYDVKM. The CDR3 loop is CASSPGQGNSPLHF. The CDR3 coding sequence is TGTGCCAGCAGTCCCGGACAGGGAAATTCACCCCTCCACTTT.

This clone was counted between two and nine times. Other DNA sequences of this sample code for an identical CDR3. The chain carries TRBV5-1 and TRBJ1-4; the D is unclear. The CDR3 totals 16 residues. From germline, CDR1 is SGHRS and CDR2 YFSETQ. V shed 0 bases and J shed 0 bases, with 9 bases lying between them. CDR3 sequence: CASSLGGGTTNEKLFF. In DNA form, the CDR3 reads TGCGCCAGCAGCTTGGGCGGCGGTACAACTAATGAAAAACTGTTTTTT.

The V gene is TRBV4-2, the J gene TRBJ1-1; 8 nucleotides line up with TRBD1. The CDR3 runs to 14 residues. The V segment lost 1 base and the J segment 4 bases; nucleotides outside the gene matches: 2. CDR1 and CDR2 (germline): LGHNA, YNFKEQ. This CDR3 reads CASSQGGQVTEAFF. Here the CDR3 DNA reads TGTGCCAGCAGCCAAGGGGGACAGGTCACTGAAGCTTTCTTT.

In its sample, this clone was seen a few times. V gene TRBV7-2 combines with J gene TRBJ1-6; D gene ambiguous. V was clipped by 7 bases and J by 5 bases, with 12 bases between them. The CDR3 is 14 residues long. Germline assignment: CDR1 SGHTA and CDR2 FQGNSA. Written as DNA, the CDR3 is TGTGCCAGCACCTGGCAGGTGCATAATTCACCCCTCCACTTT. Protein: CASTWQVHNSPLHF.